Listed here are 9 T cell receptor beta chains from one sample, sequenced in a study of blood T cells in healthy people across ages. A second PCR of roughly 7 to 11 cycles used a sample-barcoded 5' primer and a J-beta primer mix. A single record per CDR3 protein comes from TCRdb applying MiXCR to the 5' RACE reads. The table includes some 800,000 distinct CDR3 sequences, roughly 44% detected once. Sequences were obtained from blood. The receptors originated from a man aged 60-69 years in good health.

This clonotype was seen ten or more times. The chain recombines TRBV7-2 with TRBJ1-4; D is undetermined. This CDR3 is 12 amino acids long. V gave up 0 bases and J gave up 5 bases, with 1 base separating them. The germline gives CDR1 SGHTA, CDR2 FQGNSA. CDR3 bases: TGTGCCAGCAGCTTAGCGAATGAAAAACTGTTTTTT. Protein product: CASSLANEKLFF.

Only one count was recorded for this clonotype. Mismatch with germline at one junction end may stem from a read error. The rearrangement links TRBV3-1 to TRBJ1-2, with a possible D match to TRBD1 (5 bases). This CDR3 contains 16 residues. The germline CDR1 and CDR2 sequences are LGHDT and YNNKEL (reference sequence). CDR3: CASSHRRRATNYDYTF. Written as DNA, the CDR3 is TGTGCCAGCAGCCACCGACGCAGGGCTACTAACTATGACTACACCTTC.

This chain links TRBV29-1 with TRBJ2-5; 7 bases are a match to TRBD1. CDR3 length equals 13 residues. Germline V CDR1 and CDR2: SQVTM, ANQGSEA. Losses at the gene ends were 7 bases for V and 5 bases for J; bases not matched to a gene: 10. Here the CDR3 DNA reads TGCAGCGGTTCGACAGGGCGGCGGGAGACCCAGTACTTC. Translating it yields CSGSTGRRETQYF. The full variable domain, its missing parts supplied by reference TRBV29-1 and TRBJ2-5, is SAVISQKPSRDICQRGTSLTIQCQVDSQVTMMFWYRQQPGQSLTLIATANQGSEATYESGFVIDKFPISRPNLTFSTLTVSNMSPEDSSIYLCSGSTGRRETQYFGPGTRLLVL.

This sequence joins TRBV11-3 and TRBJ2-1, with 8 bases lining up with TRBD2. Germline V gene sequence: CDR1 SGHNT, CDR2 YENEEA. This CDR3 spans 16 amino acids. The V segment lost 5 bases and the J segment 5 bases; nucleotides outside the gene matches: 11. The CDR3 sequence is CASSPRLAGNNNEQFF. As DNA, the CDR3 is TGTGCCAGCAGCCCGCGATTAGCGGGGAACAACAATGAGCAGTTCTTC.

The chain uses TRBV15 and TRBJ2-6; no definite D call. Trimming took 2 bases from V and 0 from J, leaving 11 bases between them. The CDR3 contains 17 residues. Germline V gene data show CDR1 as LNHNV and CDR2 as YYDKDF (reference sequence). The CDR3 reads CATSRLVFSSGANVLTF. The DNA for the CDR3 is TGTGCCACCAGCAGATTAGTTTTCAGCTCTGGGGCCAACGTCCTGACTTTC.

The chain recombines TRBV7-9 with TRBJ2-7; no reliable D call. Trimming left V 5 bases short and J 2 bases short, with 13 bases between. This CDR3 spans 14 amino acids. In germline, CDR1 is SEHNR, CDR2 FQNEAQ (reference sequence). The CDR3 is CASSLPQSPYEQYF. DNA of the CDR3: TGTGCCAGCAGCCTCCCCCAAAGCCCCTACGAGCAGTACTTC.

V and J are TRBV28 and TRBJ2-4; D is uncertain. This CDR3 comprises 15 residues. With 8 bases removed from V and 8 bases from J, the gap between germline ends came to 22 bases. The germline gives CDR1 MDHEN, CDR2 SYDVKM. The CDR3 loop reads CASSPDSLGSDIQYF. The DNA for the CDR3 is TGTGCCAGCTCTCCAGATAGTTTAGGGTCGGACATTCAGTACTTC.

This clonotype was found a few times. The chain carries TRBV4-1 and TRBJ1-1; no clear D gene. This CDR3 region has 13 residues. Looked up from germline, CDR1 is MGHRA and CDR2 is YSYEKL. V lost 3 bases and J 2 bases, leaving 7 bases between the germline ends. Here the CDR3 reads CASSQWVNTEAFF. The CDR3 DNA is TGCGCCAGCAGCCAGTGGGTAAACACTGAAGCTTTCTTT.

Written as DNA, the CDR3 is TGTGCCAGCGGCCGCAGGGTCAATGAGCAGTTCTTC. As protein: CASGRRVNEQFF. V and J are TRBV6-2 or TRBV6-3 and TRBJ2-1; a possible D gene is TRBD1 (5 bases). The CDR3 has 12 residues. Trimming shortened V by 8 bases and J by 6 bases, and 11 bases separated the two germline ends. Germline V gene sequence: CDR1 MNHEY, CDR2 SVGEGT.